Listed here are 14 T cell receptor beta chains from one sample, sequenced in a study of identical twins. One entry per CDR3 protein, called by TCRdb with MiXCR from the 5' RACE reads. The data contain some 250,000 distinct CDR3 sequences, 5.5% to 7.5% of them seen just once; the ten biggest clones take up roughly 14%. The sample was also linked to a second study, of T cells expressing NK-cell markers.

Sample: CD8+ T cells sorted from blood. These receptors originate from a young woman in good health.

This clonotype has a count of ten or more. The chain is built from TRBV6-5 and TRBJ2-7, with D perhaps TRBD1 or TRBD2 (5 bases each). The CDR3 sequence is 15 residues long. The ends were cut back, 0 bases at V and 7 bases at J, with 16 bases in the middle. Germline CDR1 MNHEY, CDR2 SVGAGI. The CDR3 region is CASSYSMGPGKEQYF. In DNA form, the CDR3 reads TGTGCCAGCAGTTACTCGATGGGACCGGGGAAAGAGCAGTACTTC.

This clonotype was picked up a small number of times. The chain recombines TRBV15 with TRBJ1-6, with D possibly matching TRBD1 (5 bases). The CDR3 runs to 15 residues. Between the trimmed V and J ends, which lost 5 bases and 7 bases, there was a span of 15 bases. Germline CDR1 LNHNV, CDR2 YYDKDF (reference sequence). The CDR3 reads CATSRKGRGNSPLHF. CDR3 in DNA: TGTGCCACCAGCCGGAAGGGACGGGGGAATTCACCCCTCCACTTT.

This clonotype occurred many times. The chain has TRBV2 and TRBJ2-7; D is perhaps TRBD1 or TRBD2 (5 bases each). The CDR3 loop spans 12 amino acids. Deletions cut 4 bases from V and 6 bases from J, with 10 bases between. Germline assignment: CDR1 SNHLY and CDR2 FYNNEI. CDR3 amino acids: CASSGGRSEQYF. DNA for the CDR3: TGTGCCAGCAGTGGGGGACGCTCCGAGCAGTACTTC.

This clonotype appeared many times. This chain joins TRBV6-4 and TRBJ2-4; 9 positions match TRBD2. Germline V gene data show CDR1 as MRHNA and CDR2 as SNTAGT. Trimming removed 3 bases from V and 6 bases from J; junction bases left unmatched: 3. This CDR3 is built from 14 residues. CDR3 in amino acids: CASSELAGANIQYF. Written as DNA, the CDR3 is TGTGCCAGCAGTGAATTAGCGGGGGCAAACATTCAGTACTTC.

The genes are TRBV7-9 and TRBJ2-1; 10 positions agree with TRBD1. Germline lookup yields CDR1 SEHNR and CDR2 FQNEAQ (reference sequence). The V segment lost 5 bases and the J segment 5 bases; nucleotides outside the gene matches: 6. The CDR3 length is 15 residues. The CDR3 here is CASSERGTGDNEQFF. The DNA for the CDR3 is TGTGCCAGCAGCGAAAGGGGGACAGGGGACAATGAGCAGTTCTTC.

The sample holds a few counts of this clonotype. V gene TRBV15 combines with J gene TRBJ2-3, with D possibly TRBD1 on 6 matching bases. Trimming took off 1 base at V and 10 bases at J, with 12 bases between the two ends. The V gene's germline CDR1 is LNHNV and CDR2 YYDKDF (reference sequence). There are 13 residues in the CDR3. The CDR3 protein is CATSRGQEASQYF. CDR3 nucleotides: TGTGCCACCAGCAGAGGACAGGAAGCGTCGCAGTATTTT.

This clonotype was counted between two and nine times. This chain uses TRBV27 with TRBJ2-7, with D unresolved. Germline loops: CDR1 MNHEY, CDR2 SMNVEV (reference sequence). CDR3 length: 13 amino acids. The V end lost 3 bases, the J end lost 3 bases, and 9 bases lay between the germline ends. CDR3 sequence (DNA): TGTGCCAGCAGTTTTAGGGCCGGCTACGAGCAGTACTTC. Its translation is CASSFRAGYEQYF.

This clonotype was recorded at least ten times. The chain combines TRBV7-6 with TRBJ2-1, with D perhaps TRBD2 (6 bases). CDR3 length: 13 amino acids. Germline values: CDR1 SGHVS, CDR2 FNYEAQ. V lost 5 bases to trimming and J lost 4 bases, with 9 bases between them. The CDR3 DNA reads TGTGCCAGCAGCCAGGCGGGGTACAATGAGCAGTTCTTC. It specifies CASSQAGYNEQFF.

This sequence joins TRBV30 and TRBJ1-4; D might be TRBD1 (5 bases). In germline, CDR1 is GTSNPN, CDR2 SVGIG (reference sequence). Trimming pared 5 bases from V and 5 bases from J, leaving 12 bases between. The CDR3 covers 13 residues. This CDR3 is CAWAGPPNEKLFF. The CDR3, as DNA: TGTGCCTGGGCAGGGCCCCCAAATGAAAAACTGTTTTTT.

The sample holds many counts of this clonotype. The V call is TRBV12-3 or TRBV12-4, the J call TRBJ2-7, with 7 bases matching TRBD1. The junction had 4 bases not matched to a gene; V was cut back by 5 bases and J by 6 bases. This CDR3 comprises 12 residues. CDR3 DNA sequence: TGTGCCAGCAGTCCCGGGACAGTCGAGCAGTACTTC. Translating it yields CASSPGTVEQYF.

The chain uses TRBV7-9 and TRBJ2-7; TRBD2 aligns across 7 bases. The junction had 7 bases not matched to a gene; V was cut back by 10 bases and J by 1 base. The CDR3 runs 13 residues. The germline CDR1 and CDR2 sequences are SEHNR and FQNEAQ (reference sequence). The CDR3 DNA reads TGTGCCATCCAAAGGGAGGGATCCTACGAGCAGTACTTC. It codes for CAIQREGSYEQYF.

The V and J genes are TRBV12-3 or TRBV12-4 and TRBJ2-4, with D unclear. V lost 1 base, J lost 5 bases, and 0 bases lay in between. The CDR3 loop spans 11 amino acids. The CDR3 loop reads CASSLENIQYF. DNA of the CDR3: TGTGCCAGCAGTTTAGAAAACATTCAGTACTTC.

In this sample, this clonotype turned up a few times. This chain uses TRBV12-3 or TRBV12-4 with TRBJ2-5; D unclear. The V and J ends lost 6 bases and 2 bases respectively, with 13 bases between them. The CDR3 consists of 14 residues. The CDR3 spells CASSNVRYQETQYF. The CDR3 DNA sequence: TGTGCCAGCAGCAATGTTCGGTATCAAGAGACCCAGTACTTC.

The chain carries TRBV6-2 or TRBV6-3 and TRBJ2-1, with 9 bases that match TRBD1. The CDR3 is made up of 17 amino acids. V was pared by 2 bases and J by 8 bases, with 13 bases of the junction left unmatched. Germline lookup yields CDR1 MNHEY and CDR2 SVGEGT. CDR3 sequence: CASSYPSTGGERDEQFF. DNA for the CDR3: TGTGCCAGCAGTTACCCGTCGACAGGGGGGGAGAGGGATGAGCAGTTCTTC.